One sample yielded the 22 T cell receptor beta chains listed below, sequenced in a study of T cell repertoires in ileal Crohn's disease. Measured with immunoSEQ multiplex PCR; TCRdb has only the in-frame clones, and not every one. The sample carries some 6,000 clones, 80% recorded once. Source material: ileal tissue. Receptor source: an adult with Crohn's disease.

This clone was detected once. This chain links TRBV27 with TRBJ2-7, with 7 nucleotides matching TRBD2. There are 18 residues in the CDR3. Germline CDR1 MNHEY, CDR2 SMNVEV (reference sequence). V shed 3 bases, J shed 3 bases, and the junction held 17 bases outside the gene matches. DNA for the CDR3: TGTGCCAGCAGTTTGAAGACTAGCACTTCTCTATTGTTCTACGAGCAGTACTTC. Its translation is CASSLKTSTSLLFYEQYF.

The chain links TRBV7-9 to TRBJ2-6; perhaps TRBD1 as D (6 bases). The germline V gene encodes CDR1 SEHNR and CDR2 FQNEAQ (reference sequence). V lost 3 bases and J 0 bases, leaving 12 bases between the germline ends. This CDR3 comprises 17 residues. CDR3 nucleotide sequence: TGTGCCAGCAGCTTTGTTGGGGGCCGCTCTGGGGCCAACGTCCTGACTTTC. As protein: CASSFVGGRSGANVLTF.

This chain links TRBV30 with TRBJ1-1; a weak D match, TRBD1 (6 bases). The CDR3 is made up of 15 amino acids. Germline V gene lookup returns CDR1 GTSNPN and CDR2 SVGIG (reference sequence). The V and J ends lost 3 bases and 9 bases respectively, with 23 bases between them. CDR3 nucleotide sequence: TGTGCCTGGAGCCTGGGGGGGGGCGGAAAGGGAAAAGCTTTCTTT. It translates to CAWSLGGGGKGKAFF.

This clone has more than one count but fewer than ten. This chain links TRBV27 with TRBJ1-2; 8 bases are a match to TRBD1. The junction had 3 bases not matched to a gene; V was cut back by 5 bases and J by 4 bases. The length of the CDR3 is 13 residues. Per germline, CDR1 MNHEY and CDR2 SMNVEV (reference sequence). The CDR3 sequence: CASSPGTGYGYTF. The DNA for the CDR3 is TGTGCCAGCAGTCCCGGGACAGGCTATGGCTACACCTTC.

As DNA, the CDR3 is TGTGCCAGCTCACCCCCAGGTTCTGGAAACACCATATATTTT. This gives the protein CASSPPGSGNTIYF. The gene calls are TRBV18 and TRBJ1-3; D gene uncertain. V was pared by 3 bases and J by 1 base, with 7 bases between. This CDR3 has 14 amino acids. The germline V gene encodes CDR1 KGHSH and CDR2 LQKENI.

CDR3 nucleotide sequence: TGTGCCAGCAAGACAGGGGGTCCCTCCTCTGGAAACACCATATATTTT. It encodes CASKTGGPSSGNTIYF. The rearrangement joins TRBV28 to TRBJ1-3; 9 bases align to TRBD1. J gave up 0 bases and V 7 bases, and 7 bases lay outside the gene matches. This CDR3 region has 16 residues. The germline gives CDR1 MDHEN, CDR2 SYDVKM.

This CDR3 is CASSPQFGDTQYF. CDR3 nucleotide sequence: TGTGCCAGCAGCCCTCAATTCGGAGATACGCAGTATTTT. This chain connects TRBV7-3 to TRBJ2-3, with D hard to call. V was trimmed by 5 bases and J by 5 bases, leaving 11 bases between them. Germline loops: CDR1 SGHTA, CDR2 FQGTGA. The CDR3 has 13 amino acids.

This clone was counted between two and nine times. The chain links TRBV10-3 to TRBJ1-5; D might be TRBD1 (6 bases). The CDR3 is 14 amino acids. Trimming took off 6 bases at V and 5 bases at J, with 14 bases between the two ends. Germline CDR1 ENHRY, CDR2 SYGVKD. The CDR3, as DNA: TGTGCCATCAGCCCACAGGGAGGGGATCAGCCCCAGCATTTT. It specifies CAISPQGGDQPQHF.

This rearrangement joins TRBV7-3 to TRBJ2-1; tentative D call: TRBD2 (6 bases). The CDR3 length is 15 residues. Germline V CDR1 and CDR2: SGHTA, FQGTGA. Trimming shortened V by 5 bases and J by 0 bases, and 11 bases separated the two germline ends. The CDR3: CASSPLTSSYNEQFF. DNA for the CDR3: TGTGCCAGCAGCCCCCTGACTAGCTCCTACAATGAGCAGTTCTTC.

CDR3: CASSILTGEQYF. In DNA form, the CDR3 reads TGTGCCAGCAGCATATTAACGGGAGAGCAGTACTTC. This chain links TRBV7-9 with TRBJ2-7; TRBD2 might be the D (5 bases). CDR3 size: 12 residues. Germline V gene data show CDR1 as SEHNR and CDR2 as FQNEAQ (reference sequence). Trimming pared 5 bases from V and 7 bases from J, leaving 12 bases between.

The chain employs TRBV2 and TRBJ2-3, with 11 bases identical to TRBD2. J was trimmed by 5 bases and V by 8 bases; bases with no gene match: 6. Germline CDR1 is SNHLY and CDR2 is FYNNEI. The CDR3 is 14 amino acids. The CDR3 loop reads CASVAGGLEDTQYF. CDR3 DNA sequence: TGTGCCAGCGTAGCGGGGGGGCTGGAAGATACGCAGTATTTT.

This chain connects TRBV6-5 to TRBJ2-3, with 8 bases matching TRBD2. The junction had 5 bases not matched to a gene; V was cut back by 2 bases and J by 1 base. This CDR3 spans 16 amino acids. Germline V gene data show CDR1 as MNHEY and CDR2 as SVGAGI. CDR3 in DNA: TGTGCCAGCAGTTACAACGGAGCGGGGGGCACAGATACGCAGTATTTT. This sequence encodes CASSYNGAGGTDTQYF.

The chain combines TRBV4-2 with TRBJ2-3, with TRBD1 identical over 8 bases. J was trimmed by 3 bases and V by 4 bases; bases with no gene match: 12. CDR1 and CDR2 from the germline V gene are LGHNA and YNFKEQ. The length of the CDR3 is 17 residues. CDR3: CASSPRSGGPNTDTQYF. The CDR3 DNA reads TGTGCCAGCAGCCCTCGCTCAGGGGGCCCTAATACAGATACGCAGTATTTT.

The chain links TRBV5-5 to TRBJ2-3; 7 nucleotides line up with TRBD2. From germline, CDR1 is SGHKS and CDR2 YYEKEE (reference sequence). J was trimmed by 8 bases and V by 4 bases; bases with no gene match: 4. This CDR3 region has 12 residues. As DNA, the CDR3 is TGTGCCAGCAGCCGACTAGCCGGTACGCAGTATTTT. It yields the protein CASSRLAGTQYF.

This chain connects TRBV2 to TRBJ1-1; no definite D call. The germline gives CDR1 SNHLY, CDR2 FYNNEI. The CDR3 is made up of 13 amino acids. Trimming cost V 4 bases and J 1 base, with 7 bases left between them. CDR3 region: CASSVQRNTEAFF. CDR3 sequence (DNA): TGTGCCAGCAGTGTACAGAGGAACACTGAAGCTTTCTTT.

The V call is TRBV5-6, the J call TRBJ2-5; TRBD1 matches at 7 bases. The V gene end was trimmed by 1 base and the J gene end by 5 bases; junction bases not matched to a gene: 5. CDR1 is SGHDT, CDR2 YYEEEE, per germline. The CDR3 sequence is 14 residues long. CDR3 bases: TGTGCCAGCAGCTTGAAAGGGGGCGGCGAGACCCAGTACTTC. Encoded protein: CASSLKGGGETQYF.

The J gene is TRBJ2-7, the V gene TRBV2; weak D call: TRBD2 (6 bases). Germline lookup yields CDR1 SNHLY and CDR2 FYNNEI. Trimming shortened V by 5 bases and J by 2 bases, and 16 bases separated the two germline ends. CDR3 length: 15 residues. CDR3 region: CASSSEAGYTYEQYF. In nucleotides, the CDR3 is TGTGCCAGCAGTTCCGAAGCGGGTTACACCTACGAGCAGTACTTC.

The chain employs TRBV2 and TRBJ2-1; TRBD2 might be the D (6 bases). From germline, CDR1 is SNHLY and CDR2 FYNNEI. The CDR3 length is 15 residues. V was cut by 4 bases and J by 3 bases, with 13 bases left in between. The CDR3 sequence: CASSGQGGRYNEQFF. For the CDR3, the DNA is TGTGCCAGCAGTGGGCAGGGAGGACGCTACAATGAGCAGTTCTTC.

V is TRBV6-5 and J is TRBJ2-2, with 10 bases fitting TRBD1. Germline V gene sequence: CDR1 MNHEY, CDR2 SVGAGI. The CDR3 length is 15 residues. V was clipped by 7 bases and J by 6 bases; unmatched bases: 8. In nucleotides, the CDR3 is TGTGCCAGCACTTGGGACAGGGGTCGCTCCGGGGAGCTGTTTTTT. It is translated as CASTWDRGRSGELFF.

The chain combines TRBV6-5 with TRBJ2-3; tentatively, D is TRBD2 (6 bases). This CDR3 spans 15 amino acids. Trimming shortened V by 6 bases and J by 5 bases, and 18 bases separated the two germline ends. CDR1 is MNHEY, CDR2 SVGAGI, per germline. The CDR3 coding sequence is TGTGCCAGCAGATCGAGCGGGCGGGGCGTAGATACGCAGTATTTT. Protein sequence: CASRSSGRGVDTQYF.

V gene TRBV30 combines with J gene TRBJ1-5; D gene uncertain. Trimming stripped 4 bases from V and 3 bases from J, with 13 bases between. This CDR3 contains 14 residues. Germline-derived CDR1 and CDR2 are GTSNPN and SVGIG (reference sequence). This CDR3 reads CAWTEGYLNQPQHF. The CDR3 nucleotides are TGTGCCTGGACGGAGGGCTACCTCAATCAGCCCCAGCATTTT.

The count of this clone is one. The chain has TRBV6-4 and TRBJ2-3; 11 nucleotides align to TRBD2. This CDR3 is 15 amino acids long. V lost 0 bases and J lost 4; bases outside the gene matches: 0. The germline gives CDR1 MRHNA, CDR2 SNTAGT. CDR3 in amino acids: CASSDSSGGADTQYF. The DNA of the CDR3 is TGTGCCAGCAGTGACTCTAGCGGGGGGGCAGATACGCAGTATTTT.